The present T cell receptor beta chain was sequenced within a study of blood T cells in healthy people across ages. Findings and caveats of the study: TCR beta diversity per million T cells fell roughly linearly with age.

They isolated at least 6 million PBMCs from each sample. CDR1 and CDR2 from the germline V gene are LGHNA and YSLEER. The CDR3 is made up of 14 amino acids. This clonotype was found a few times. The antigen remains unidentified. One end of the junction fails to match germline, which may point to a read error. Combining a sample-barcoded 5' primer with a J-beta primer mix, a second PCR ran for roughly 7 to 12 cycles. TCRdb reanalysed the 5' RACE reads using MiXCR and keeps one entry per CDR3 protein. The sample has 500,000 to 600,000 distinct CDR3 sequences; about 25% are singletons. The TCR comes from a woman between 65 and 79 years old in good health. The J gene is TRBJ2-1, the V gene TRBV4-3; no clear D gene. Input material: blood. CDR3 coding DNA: TGCGCCAGCAGCCAAGGAGGTTACTACAATGGGCAGTTCTTC. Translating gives CASSQGGYYNGQFF.